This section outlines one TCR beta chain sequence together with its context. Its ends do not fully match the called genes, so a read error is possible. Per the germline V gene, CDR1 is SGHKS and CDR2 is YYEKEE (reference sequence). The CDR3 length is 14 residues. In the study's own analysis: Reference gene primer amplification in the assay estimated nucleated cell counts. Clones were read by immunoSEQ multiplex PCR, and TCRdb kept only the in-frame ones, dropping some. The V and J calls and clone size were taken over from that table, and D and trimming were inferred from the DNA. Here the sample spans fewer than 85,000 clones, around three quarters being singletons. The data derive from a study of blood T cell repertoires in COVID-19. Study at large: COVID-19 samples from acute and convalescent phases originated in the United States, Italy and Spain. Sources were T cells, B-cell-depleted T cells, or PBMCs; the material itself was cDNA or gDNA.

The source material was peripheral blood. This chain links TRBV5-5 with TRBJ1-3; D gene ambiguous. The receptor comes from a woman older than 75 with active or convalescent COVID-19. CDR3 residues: CASGLRGSGNTIYF. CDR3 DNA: TGTGCCAGCGGCTTGAGAGGCTCTGGAAACACCATATATTTT. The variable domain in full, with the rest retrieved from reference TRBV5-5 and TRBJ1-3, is DAGVTQSPTHLIKTRGQQVTLRCSPISGHKSVSWYQQVLGQGPQFIFQYYEKEERGRGNFPDRFSARQFPNYSSELNVNALLLGDSALYLCASGLRGSGNTIYFGEGSWLTVV.